Shown below are 5 T cell receptor beta chains from a single sample sequenced in a study of blood T cell repertoires in COVID-19. Produced via immunoSEQ multiplex PCR; TCRdb's table is partial and in-frame only. The sample shows approximately 280,000 clones, approximately 90% of them seen only once. Sequencing was done on a sample of peripheral blood. These receptor sequences come from a middle-aged man with acute or convalescent COVID-19.

The chain links TRBV27 to TRBJ1-2; the D is unclear. V was shortened by 5 bases and J by 2 bases, with 9 bases between the two germline ends. Germline V gene lookup returns CDR1 MNHEY and CDR2 SMNVEV (reference sequence). The CDR3 runs 13 residues. The CDR3 DNA reads TGTGCCAGCAGTAATCAGATCAACTATGGCTACACCTTC. It specifies CASSNQINYGYTF.

A remark on this clone: Different DNA sequences within this sample yield the same CDR3. The chain joins TRBV5-1 to TRBJ1-2, with 7 nucleotides matching TRBD1. Germline CDR1 and CDR2: SGHRS and YFSETQ. Trimming removed 1 base from V and 3 bases from J; junction bases left unmatched: 0. The CDR3 spans 13 residues. DNA for the CDR3: TGCGCCAGCAGCTTGACAGGGGACTATGGCTACACCTTC. Its protein is CASSLTGDYGYTF. The variable domain in full, with the rest retrieved from reference TRBV5-1 and TRBJ1-2, is KAGVTQTPRYLIKTRGQQVTLSCSPISGHRSVSWYQQTPGQGLQFLFEYFSETQRNKGNFPGRFSGRQFSNSRSEMNVSTLELGDSALYLCASSLTGDYGYTFGSGTRLTVV.

In its sample, this clone was seen once. The gene calls are TRBV18 and TRBJ1-3, with D possibly TRBD1 on 6 matching bases. This CDR3 spans 13 amino acids. Trimming cost V 4 bases and J 7 bases, with 11 bases left between them. Germline-derived CDR1 and CDR2 are KGHSH and LQKENI. CDR3 in amino acids: CASSLGQLNTIYF. DNA for the CDR3: TGTGCCAGCTCACTCGGACAGTTGAACACCATATATTTT. Filled out from reference TRBV18 and TRBJ1-3, the complete variable domain reads NAGVMQNPRHLVRRRGQEARLRCSPMKGHSHVYWYRQLPEEGLKFMVYLQKENIIDESGMPKERFSAEFPKEGPSILRIQQVVRGDSAAYFCASSLGQLNTIYFGEGSWLTVV.

The chain is built from TRBV7-2 and TRBJ2-7; 8 nucleotides match TRBD2. In germline, CDR1 is SGHTA, CDR2 FQGNSA. Germline trimming cut 1 base from V and 6 bases from J; bases unmatched to any gene: 14. The CDR3 extends over 17 amino acids. The CDR3 nucleotides read TGTGCCAGCAGCTTAGAGGCGGGGGGCACCCTAGGGATCGAGCAGTACTTC. The encoded protein is CASSLEAGGTLGIEQYF.

The chain links TRBV6-5 to TRBJ2-3, with 9 positions matching TRBD1. The ends lost 6 bases at V and 2 bases at J; junction bases unmatched: 6. There are 15 residues in the CDR3. Germline loops: CDR1 MNHEY, CDR2 SVGAGI. CDR3 loop: CASRDGQGYTDTQYF. CDR3 nucleotide sequence: TGTGCCAGCAGGGATGGACAGGGGTACACAGATACGCAGTATTTT.